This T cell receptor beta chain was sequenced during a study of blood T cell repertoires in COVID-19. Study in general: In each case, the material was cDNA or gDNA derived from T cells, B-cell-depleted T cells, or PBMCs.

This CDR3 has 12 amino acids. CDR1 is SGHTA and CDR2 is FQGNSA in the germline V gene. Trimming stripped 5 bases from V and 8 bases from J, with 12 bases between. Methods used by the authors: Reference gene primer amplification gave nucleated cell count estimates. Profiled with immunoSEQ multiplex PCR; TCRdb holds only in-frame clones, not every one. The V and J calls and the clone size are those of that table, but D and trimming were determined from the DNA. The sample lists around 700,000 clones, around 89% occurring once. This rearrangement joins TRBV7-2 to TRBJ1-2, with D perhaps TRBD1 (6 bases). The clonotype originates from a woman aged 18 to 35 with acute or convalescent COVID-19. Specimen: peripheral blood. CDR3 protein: CASSLTGSGYTF. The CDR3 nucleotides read TGTGCCAGCAGCCTTACAGGGTCGGGCTACACCTTC.